This T cell receptor beta chain is from a study of beta chain features in type 1 diabetes (dated by TCRdb to the late 2010s). With regard to the full study: Mean age, gender distribution, total cell number and subset yield were not different between patients and healthy donors. Across all samples, around 100 million sorted cells were examined, and cell number per subset correlated strongly with RNA yield. In the study, recently diagnosed type 1 diabetes patients and matched healthy donors were compared on the TCRB repertoires of their sorted circulating CD4+ T cell subsets. Naive and central memory subsets were obtained from all 30 or so donors, but regulatory and stem cell-like memory subsets were isolated from only 8 patients and about eight healthy donors. What the research found in general, with its limitations: At VDJ recombination sites, patients with type 1 diabetes made fewer insertions and deleted more nucleotides, a pattern implying thymic rearrangement abnormalities. Because cDNA was sequenced instead of genomic DNA, highly expressing activated cells could be over-represented, though the groups showed no difference in activation or CD3 levels. Only small numbers of individuals were included in the HLA sub-analyses, which left unresolved whether HLA type had any influence on TCRB rearrangement. Type 1 diabetes patients showed a moderate but significant shortening of TCRB CDR3 length in all four CD4+ subsets. The naive, central memory and regulatory TCRB repertoires appeared to resemble one another more closely among patients than among healthy donors. PCR might favor shorter templates, but patient and control samples were amplified and corrected together, so any skew would affect both groups equally.

This clone was counted between two and nine times. Its antigen is not yet known. Base qualities were left out, and no much larger clone turns up one base away. Other DNA sequences from this sample encode an identical CDR3 as well. The High Capacity cDNA Reverse Transcription Kit was used to reverse transcribe all of the isolated RNA, meaning that expressed TCRB transcripts were what got sequenced. Naive, central memory and regulatory T cell samples underwent deep immunoSEQ sequencing, averaging around 3.6 million total reads per sample. After sorted cells were lysed in RLT buffer, RNA was extracted with DNase-treated RNeasy Micro or Mini kits, with the choice depending on cell number. Each cell subset was processed separately to prevent cross-contamination, with patient and healthy donor samples processed together. The immunoSEQ multiplex PCR was used to amplify TCRB sequences from cDNA, generating 87-bp fragments that spanned the CDR3 region. Sequencing of the amplicons was done on the Illumina HiSeq platform. Regarding the original processing steps: Synthetic template baselines were used to correct PCR bias computationally, reads within Hamming distance 2 were collapsed together, and singletons that could not be merged were discarded. Reads were aligned against IMGT so that V, D and J genes, CDR3 length and insertions or deletions at six rearrangement sites could be assigned. Clonotype counts were normalized to sorted cell number within each subset before computing true diversity and Gini coefficients with the tcR R package. The overlap coefficient, calculated on TCRB nucleotide sequences, was used to measure repertoire sharing. As a proxy for the pre-selection repertoire, out-of-frame TCRB sequences from naive cells were analyzed. TCRdb limited this immuneACCESS table to in-frame rearrangements with V and J called. A share of clones is missing; checked studies link under half to unresolved V genes, and the rest is unexplained. V, J and clone size are taken as reported in that table, and D and trimming were inferred from the DNA itself. Counted in this sample were about 470,000 clones; around 28% of them appeared once. Around 0.065% of the sample is in the top ten clones.

Reading from cysteine to phenylalanine, the CDR3 counts 11 amino acids. Kept here is only the CDR3 DNA, which spans 33 bases and is read in frame from base 1. V was cut back by 4 bases and J by 0 bases, leaving a gap of 4 bases between them. The germline V gene gives CDR1 as SQVTM and CDR2 as ANQGSEA. A single peripheral blood draw of roughly 0.11 L on average was collected from each donor into heparinised tubes. Naive, central memory, regulatory and stem cell-like memory CD4+ T cells were sorted on a BD FACSAria II using a panel including CD45RO, CCR7, CD25, CD127, CD95 and CD27. Every sorted population had a purity above 95%. PBMCs were isolated immediately by Lymphoprep density gradient centrifugation and stained directly without culture. To minimize batch effects, samples were stained and sorted in pairs, one healthy donor with one patient per experiment.

The specimen was naive CD4+ T cells from blood. The meaning of the sample's cell subset or site label: true naive CD4+ T cells. The chain is encoded by TRBV29-1 joined to TRBJ2-7; the D segment cannot be called with confidence. This sequence originates from a young man in good health. The CDR3 amino acid sequence is: CSVVGSYEQYF. The sequenced DNA: TGCAGCGTTGTCGGCTCCTACGAGCAGTACTTC.